A selection of T cell receptor beta chains follows, all from one sample in a study of blood T cell repertoires in COVID-19. Profiling relied on immunoSEQ multiplex PCR, and the TCRdb table lists in-frame clones only, not all of them. Of some 190,000 clones detected, roughly 85% appear once; the ten largest clones hold roughly 3.5%. Sequencing used peripheral blood. Receptor source: a man aged 60-69 years with acute or convalescent COVID-19. Each CDR3 is given without its conserved first and last residue. Each record gives: V gene, clone size, CDR3 protein. Size is omitted from some rows. Given values are once, few, many or a class for expanded clones.

TRBV2	NA	ASSPGGLSTGELF
TRBV6-6	NA	ASSYGGAKNIQY
TRBV11-3	NA	ASSLGGGENTEAF
TRBV5-3	NA	ARSSIDCAYEQY
TRBV2	NA	ASSEVGGDSPLH
TRBV5-1	NA	ASSLQFTDGEQF
TRBV5-1	NA	ASSAGLATYNEQF
TRBV7-2	NA	ASSFAGTRGEQY
TRBV28	NA	ASSPPQRIQETQY
TRBV4-2	NA	ASSQDGPSGSPGDTQY
TRBV5-1	NA	ASSSAGIPNEKLF
TRBV6-1	NA	ASSEVLTNTGELF
TRBV28	NA	ASSFALQGEQY
TRBV2	NA	ASSEGGQENTEAF
TRBV9	NA	ASSLDSRTDTQY
TRBV5-5	once	ASRKLTGGEKLF
TRBV7-9	NA	ASSARDRAISPLH
TRBV19	NA	ASSPPGLGSDTQY
TRBV6-5	NA	ASSPWREIHNEQF
TRBV19	NA	ASSLDHRQGHLGQPQH
TRBV9	NA	ASAPSGSSDTQY
TRBV11-2	NA	ASSRDRANEKLF
TRBV19	NA	ASSLVPGQGNYGYT
TRBV6-5	NA	ASSYSGRETQY
TRBV3-1/TRBV3-2	NA	ASSPFSGSMVTQY
TRBV19	NA	ASSPRDRDSPLH
TRBV4-1	few	ASSQDTGGEAF
TRBV7-9	NA	ASSTLTGGISGNTIY
TRBV7-3	NA	ASSPRGGYEQY
TRBV27	NA	ASSPIAGPRGNYGYT
TRBV3-1/TRBV3-2	NA	ASSQGRVGNEQY
TRBV7-2	NA	ASSPRHSTDTQY
TRBV6-5	NA	ATRGTQETQY
TRBV7-3	NA	ASSPLGRTILTDTQY
TRBV2	once	ASSLEMVGRHEQF
TRBV5-8	NA	ASSSGLGSSYNEQF
TRBV19	few	ASSMAQKNGYT
TRBV14	few	ASSPQGVTEAF
TRBV6-5	NA	ASSSRGGFGEQY
TRBV28	NA	ASSLDRDILQETQY
TRBV5-6	few	ASSLRGGGTEAF
TRBV3-1/TRBV3-2	NA	ASSHLTGVTEAF
TRBV9	NA	ASSVASRGTGELF
TRBV6-1	NA	ASSEGTYRVVAKNIQY